The 19 T cell receptor beta chains below come from one sample, sequenced in a study of Ad26.COV2.S vaccination and SARS-CoV-2 variants. Assay: immunoSEQ multiplex PCR; the TCRdb copy retains only in-frame clones and omits some. This sample has around 250,000 clones, with roughly 89% found just once. Treatment meaning: 15 to 20 received Ad26.COV2.S at low or high dose, single or two shots; a few received placebo; per-sample allocation not given. The samples date from day 63 after the first vaccine or placebo injection. Source: peripheral blood, taken in a trial of Ad26.COV2.S vaccine versus placebo. The receptors come from a person between 18 and 65 years old who received the Ad26.COV2.S COVID-19 vaccine or a placebo.

This clone was found once. The V gene is TRBV6-5, the J gene TRBJ1-3; 7 bases map to TRBD1. CDR3 size: 16 residues. Germline loops: CDR1 MNHEY, CDR2 SVGAGI. V lost 4 bases to trimming and J lost 2 bases; unmatched junction nucleotides: 8. The CDR3 nucleotides read TGTGCCAGCAGTTCTTCAGGGGGGAAGGCTGGAAACACCATATATTTT. It is translated as CASSSSGGKAGNTIYF.

The rearrangement joins TRBV13 to TRBJ1-1, with no clear D. Per the germline V gene, CDR1 is PRHDT and CDR2 is FYEKMQ (reference sequence). CDR3 length: 10 residues. V lost 5 bases and J 5 bases, leaving 3 bases between the germline ends. The CDR3 DNA sequence: TGTGCCAGCAGCCAGACTGAAGCTTTCTTT. Residues: CASSQTEAFF.

The genes are TRBV12-3 or TRBV12-4 and TRBJ2-7, with D possibly TRBD1 on 6 matching bases. V lost 6 bases, J lost 7 bases, and 16 bases lay in between. CDR3 length: 13 amino acids. This CDR3 reads CASSPSGAREQYF. For the CDR3, the DNA is TGTGCCAGCAGCCCATCAGGGGCTAGGGAGCAGTACTTC.

The chain links TRBV6-5 to TRBJ1-4; the D gene is possibly TRBD1 (6 bases). V lost 10 bases and J lost 7, with 19 bases in between. This CDR3 comprises 14 residues. The germline CDR1 and CDR2 sequences are MNHEY and SVGAGI. CDR3 bases: TGTGCCACCTATACAGACAGGTGGCCTGAAAAACTGTTTTTT. Translating gives CATYTDRWPEKLFF.

This chain links TRBV11-2 with TRBJ2-6, with a possible D match to TRBD2 (6 bases). This CDR3 has 16 amino acids. Germline CDR1 reads SGHAT; CDR2 reads FQNNGV. V was pared by 1 base and J by 3 bases, with 10 bases between. This CDR3 is CASSLGLGGGANVLTF. The CDR3 nucleotides are TGTGCCAGCAGCTTAGGTCTGGGGGGTGGGGCCAACGTCCTGACTTTC. The entire variable domain, with the rest obtained from reference TRBV11-2 and TRBJ2-6, is as follows: EAGVAQSPRYKIIEKRQSVAFWCNPISGHATLYWYQQILGQGPKLLIQFQNNGVVDDSQLPKDRFSAERLKGVDSTLKIQPAKLEDSAVYLCASSLGLGGGANVLTFGAGSRLTVL.

V gene TRBV6-5 combines with J gene TRBJ1-4; maybe TRBD1 (6 bases). Deletions cut 0 bases from V and 8 bases from J, with 13 bases between. CDR3 size: 15 residues. Germline CDR1 MNHEY, CDR2 SVGAGI. The CDR3 region has the DNA TGTGCCAGCAGTTACTCGGGGGCCTCTGGAGAAAAACTGTTTTTT. Translating gives CASSYSGASGEKLFF.

The rearrangement joins TRBV3-1 (or the pseudogene TRBV3-2) to TRBJ2-7; 9 bases are a match to TRBD1. The V gene end was trimmed by 4 bases and the J gene end by 5 bases; junction bases not matched to a gene: 9. The CDR3 runs to 15 residues. The germline V gene encodes CDR1 LGHDT and CDR2 YNNKEL (reference sequence). The CDR3 sequence is CASSLDRDRAHEQYF. DNA for the CDR3: TGTGCCAGCAGCCTAGACCGGGACAGGGCCCACGAGCAGTACTTC.

The chain uses TRBV5-1 and TRBJ2-6, with 9 bases matching TRBD1. The CDR3 sequence is 17 residues long. The V gene end was trimmed by 0 bases and the J gene end by 8 bases; junction bases not matched to a gene: 9. Germline V CDR1 and CDR2: SGHRS, YFSETQ. DNA of the CDR3: TGCGCCAGCAGCTTGGACAGGGGGCGATATAACACCAACGTCCTGACTTTC. Translating gives CASSLDRGRYNTNVLTF.

The gene calls are TRBV7-9 and TRBJ1-1; 7 nucleotides align to TRBD1. From germline, CDR1 is SEHNR and CDR2 FQNEAQ (reference sequence). This CDR3 is built from 15 residues. V was pared by 0 bases and J by 1 base, with 2 bases of the junction left unmatched. CDR3 nucleotides: TGTGCCAGCAGCTTAGCGCAGGGGGGGAACACTGAAGCTTTCTTT. Protein sequence: CASSLAQGGNTEAFF.

The genes are TRBV7-9 and TRBJ2-5, with D possibly being TRBD1 (5 bases). Trimming shortened V by 5 bases and J by 5 bases, and 15 bases separated the two germline ends. Germline CDR1 and CDR2: SEHNR and FQNEAQ (reference sequence). This CDR3 region has 14 residues. The CDR3 DNA reads TGTGCCAGCAGCCACCCCAGGGTTGGGGAGACCCAGTACTTC. Amino acids: CASSHPRVGETQYF.

The CDR3 DNA follows: TGTGCCAGCAGCTTTAAGGTGGGGGGGCTCGAGCAGTACTTC. Residues: CASSFKVGGLEQYF. This chain links TRBV7-6 with TRBJ2-7, with D possibly being TRBD2 (7 bases). Germline V lookup: CDR1 SGHVS, CDR2 FNYEAQ. The CDR3 runs 14 residues. The germline V and J ends were trimmed by 3 bases and 6 bases, with 15 bases remaining between them.

This chain links TRBV5-1 with TRBJ1-5, with unresolved D. Germline assignment: CDR1 SGHRS and CDR2 YFSETQ. This CDR3 comprises 14 residues. V was cut by 5 bases and J by 1 base, with 10 bases left in between. CDR3 region: CASSNGESNQPQHF. The CDR3 DNA sequence: TGCGCCAGCAGTAACGGGGAGAGCAATCAGCCCCAGCATTTT.

V and J are TRBV30 and TRBJ1-5; D is unresolved. CDR1 is GTSNPN and CDR2 is SVGIG in the germline V gene (reference sequence). Deletions cut 1 base from V and 3 bases from J, with 7 bases between. CDR3 length equals 13 residues. CDR3 DNA: TGTGCCTGGAGTGAACAGCCCAATCAGCCCCAGCATTTT. It translates to CAWSEQPNQPQHF.

The rearrangement links TRBV6-5 to TRBJ1-1, with a possible D match to TRBD1 (5 bases). The V end was cut by 6 bases, the J end by 0 bases, with 11 bases between. The CDR3 consists of 14 residues. Looked up from germline, CDR1 is MNHEY and CDR2 is SVGAGI. CDR3 protein: CASRPDSMNTEAFF. For the CDR3, the DNA is TGTGCCAGCAGGCCTGACAGCATGAACACTGAAGCTTTCTTT.

The chain recombines TRBV30 with TRBJ1-2, with D possibly TRBD1 on 6 matching bases. Per the germline V gene, CDR1 is GTSNPN and CDR2 is SVGIG (reference sequence). V was pared by 3 bases and J by 4 bases, with 12 bases between. The CDR3 covers 13 residues. The CDR3 region is CAWRGQQIYGYTF. For the CDR3, the DNA is TGTGCCTGGAGAGGACAGCAAATCTATGGCTACACCTTC.

The V and J genes are TRBV5-1 and TRBJ2-2; the D is unclear. The germline gives CDR1 SGHRS, CDR2 YFSETQ. This CDR3 is built from 17 residues. V was clipped by 3 bases and J by 3 bases, with 18 bases between them. The CDR3 DNA reads as TGCGCCAGCAGCTCGGCAGTCACCAATTCCTACACCGGGGAGCTGTTTTTT. Translating gives CASSSAVTNSYTGELFF.

The chain employs TRBV7-8 and TRBJ1-3, with D possibly being TRBD1 (5 bases). Germline CDR1 and CDR2: SGHVS and FQNEAQ. This CDR3 is built from 16 residues. The V end lost 4 bases, the J end lost 2 bases, and 15 bases lay between the germline ends. The CDR3: CASSSYRIGPGNTIYF. The CDR3 DNA reads as TGTGCCAGCAGCTCGTACAGGATAGGCCCTGGAAACACCATATATTTT.

V and J are TRBV12-3 or TRBV12-4 and TRBJ1-1; the D is unclear. The CDR3 has 13 amino acids. V lost 2 bases to trimming and J lost 1 base, with 5 bases between them. CDR3 residues: CASSLMENTEAFF. CDR3 DNA sequence: TGTGCCAGCAGTTTAATGGAGAACACTGAAGCTTTCTTT.

This chain connects TRBV2 to TRBJ2-6; 9 bases map to TRBD1. The CDR3 is 16 residues long. Germline V gene data show CDR1 as SNHLY and CDR2 as FYNNEI. Trimming took 6 bases from V and 2 from J; bases not matched to a gene: 5. CDR3 loop: CASRGNRGPGANVLTF. The CDR3 DNA is TGTGCCAGCAGGGGAAACAGGGGGCCTGGGGCCAACGTCCTGACTTTC.